This T cell receptor (beta chain) was profiled in a study of blood T cell repertoires in COVID-19 (dated by TCRdb to 2020 to 2021). Broadly, across the study: The collaborator samples originated in the United States, Italy and Spain and spanned the acute and convalescent phases of COVID-19. The dataset comprised deeply sampled blood TCRbeta repertoires from subjects exposed to, actively infected with, or recovered from COVID-19. The prospective study material was composed of cDNA or gDNA derived from T cells, B-cell-depleted T cells, or PBMCs. Where available, HLA class I and class II types were taken from metadata supplied by the sample provider and were not determined by assay-based typing. The sample metadata nearly always contained a de-identified subject ID, COVID-19 status, age in years and sex. The samples were drawn from the first 160 participants of the ongoing ImmuneRACE study and from under 1,500 subjects provided by 6 global collaborators. The repertoires were released in a freely available public database meant as a resource for research on the immune response to SARS-CoV-2. Points the paper makes about the study in general: The quantity of clinical and demographic metadata differed by source and by participant and was supplied without curation.

Turning to this clone: What this receptor recognizes is not known. There are no base qualities to consult, and no much larger clone falls within one base.

The immunoSEQ Assay, a bias-controlled multiplex PCR, was used to amplify TCRbeta CDR3 regions from genomic DNA. The source study handled its data this way. Nucleated cell counts per sample were estimated from amplification of reference gene primers within the assay. To quantify the absolute abundance of each unique TCRbeta CDR3 rearrangement, sequence reads were collapsed and filtered. For each sample, productive Simpson clonality was calculated by taking the square root of Simpson's diversity index across productive rearrangements. TCRdb took over this immuneACCESS table, retaining in-frame rearrangements with V and J assigned. Such tables are incomplete; in checked studies, under half of the missing clones stem from an unresolved V gene, and the remainder is unexplained. The V and J calls and clone size come from that table; D and trimming were worked out from the DNA. Across this sample there are 150,000 to 200,000 clones, with roughly 80% seen only once. 6.9% of the sample rests with the top ten.

Whole blood was collected in K2EDTA tubes by collaborating institutions according to the institutions' own protocols. Collaborator samples were shipped for TCRbeta analysis as frozen whole blood, isolated PBMCs, or DNA extracted from either sample type. Deletion took 2 bases off V and 3 bases off J, with a span of 8 bases between the germline ends. CDR1 and CDR2 are drawn from the germline V gene: ENHRY, SYGVKD. The CDR3 sequence holds 13 residues, the cysteine and phenylalanine included. The kept DNA is CDR3 alone, 39 bases in frame from the first base. Specimen: peripheral blood. The rearrangement joined TRBV10-3 to TRBJ2-7, and possibly TRBD2, on 5 matching bases. This clonotype originated in a man aged 55 to 70 with acute or convalescent COVID-19. The CDR3 protein is CAISEVTSYEQYF. The sequence in DNA is TGTGCCATCAGTGAGGTTACTAGCTACGAGCAGTACTTC.